The clone carrying this TCR beta chain was observed a few times. The antigen remains unidentified. Trimming cost V 2 bases and J 4 bases, with 10 bases left between them. The germline V gene has CDR1 SGHRS and CDR2 YFSETQ. The CDR3 spans 14 residues. This record belongs to a study of T-cell memory formation after mild COVID-19. Study overall: Clusters were largely donor specific. Points from the study as a whole: Chiefly within CM and EM were the contracting CD4+ clones; CD8+ ones were within EMRA.

TCRdb fed the 5' RACE reads into MiXCR, producing one record per CDR3 protein. The repertoire holds some 350,000 distinct CDR3 sequences, 10% to 15% seen once, with about 22% in the top ten. Sequencing was carried out using PBMCs or a T cell subset sorted from them (not recorded which). The sequence came from a man aged 18 to 29 who had mild COVID-19 (a few samples of this study predate the infection). Cell type and time point are not known. J is TRBJ2-1 and V is TRBV5-1; the D gene is possibly TRBD1 (5 bases). In DNA form, the CDR3 reads TGCGCCAGCAGCTTCGCAGGGAAGTACAATGAGCAGTTCTTC. This translates into CASSFAGKYNEQFF. Together with reference TRBV5-1 and TRBJ2-1, the CDR3 gives the full variable domain: KAGVTQTPRYLIKTRGQQVTLSCSPISGHRSVSWYQQTPGQGLQFLFEYFSETQRNKGNFPGRFSGRQFSNSRSEMNVSTLELGDSALYLCASSFAGKYNEQFFGPGTRLTVL.